Sequencing of this T cell receptor beta chain was carried out in a study of shared clonotypes between healthy human individuals. CD45RA+ naive and CD45RA-negative memory subsets were separated from CD4+ cells. Profiled with immunoSEQ multiplex PCR; TCRdb holds only in-frame clones, not every one. This repertoire shows roughly 1.4 million clones, roughly 98.5% found once; its top ten account for approximately 0.4%. This CDR3 has 18 amino acids. This chain uses TRBV21-1 with TRBJ2-3; the table's D call, TRBD1, has no DNA check behind it. TRBV21-1 is annotated as a pseudogene. The TCR was taken from a man aged 30 to 39 in good health. The material sequenced was naive CD4+ T cells sorted from blood. Specified subset: CD45RA+ positively selected. The CDR3 bases are TGTGCCAGCAGCCAACCCCTAACTGGGCAGGGGGTCACAGATACGCAGTATTTT. Encoded protein: CASSQPLTGQGVTDTQYF.